A single T cell receptor beta chain is shown here with its context. Its matching antigen is unknown. The germline gene is not matched at one end of the junction; a read error may be the cause. The same CDR3 is also encoded by other DNA sequences in this sample. CDR1 and CDR2 (germline): MGHRA, YSYEKL. The CDR3 is 16 amino acids. The data are from a study of cytomegalovirus exposure and HLA in healthy donors. Study outcomes and limitations: In a later analysis, at a false discovery rate of 0.05, some 17,000 TCR beta sequences were associated with HLA alleles. Based on reports, TCR beta sequences accurately predicted HLA-A and HLA-B alleles for most subjects.

PCR was performed using 60 Vbeta and 13 Jbeta primers. Profiled with immunoSEQ multiplex PCR; TCRdb holds only in-frame clones, not every one. The sample totals 190,000 or so clones. The chain combines TRBV4-1 with TRBJ1-1, with D hard to call. Specimen: PBMCs. The clonotype was recovered from a boy younger than 18 in good health and CMV-seronegative. The CDR3 DNA reads TGCGCCAGCAGCTATAGCTTGTTGGTAATGAACACTGAAGCCTTCTTT. Its protein is CASSYSLLVMNTEAFF.